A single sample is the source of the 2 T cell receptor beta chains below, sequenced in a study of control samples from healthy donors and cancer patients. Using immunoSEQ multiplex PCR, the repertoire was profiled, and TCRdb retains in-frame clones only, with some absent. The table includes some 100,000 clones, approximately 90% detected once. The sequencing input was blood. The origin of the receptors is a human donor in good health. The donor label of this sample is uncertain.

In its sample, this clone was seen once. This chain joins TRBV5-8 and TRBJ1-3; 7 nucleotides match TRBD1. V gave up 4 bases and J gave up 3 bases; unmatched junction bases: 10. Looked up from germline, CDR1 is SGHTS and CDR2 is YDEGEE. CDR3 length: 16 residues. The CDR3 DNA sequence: TGTGCCAGCAGCAACCTCGACAGGGCTTATGGAAACACCATATATTTT. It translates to CASSNLDRAYGNTIYF.

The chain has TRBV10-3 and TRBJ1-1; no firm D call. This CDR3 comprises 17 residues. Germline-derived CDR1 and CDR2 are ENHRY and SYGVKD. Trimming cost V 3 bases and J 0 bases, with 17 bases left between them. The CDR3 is CAISDSDPVRMNTEAFF. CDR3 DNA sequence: TGTGCCATCAGTGATTCGGACCCTGTCCGCATGAACACTGAAGCTTTCTTT.